Below are 27 T cell receptor beta chains sequenced from a single sample in a study of beta chain features in type 1 diabetes. Reverse transcribing all isolated RNA meant expressed TCRB transcripts were sequenced. Produced via immunoSEQ multiplex PCR; TCRdb's table is partial and in-frame only. The sample has around 250,000 clones, 25% to 30% seen once. Specimen: central memory CD4+ T cells from blood. The source is a man younger than 45 in good health.

This clone was counted a few times. The CDR3 loop reads CSASAGDGADTQYF. The DNA of the CDR3 is TGCAGCGCTTCAGCGGGGGACGGCGCAGATACGCAGTATTTT. The V and J genes are TRBV29-1 and TRBJ2-3; 8 bases align to TRBD2. The V gene end was trimmed by 7 bases and the J gene end by 4 bases; junction bases not matched to a gene: 10. The CDR3 consists of 14 residues. The germline CDR1 and CDR2 sequences are SQVTM and ANQGSEA.

In its sample, this clone was seen once. The genes are TRBV5-1 and TRBJ2-1; D unclear. The CDR3 spans 11 residues. The V gene lost 7 bases and the J gene lost 7 bases, with 9 bases spanning the gap. Germline CDR1 and CDR2: SGHRS and YFSETQ. This chain's CDR3 is CASFEGNEQFF. The CDR3 nucleotides are TGCGCCAGCTTCGAAGGGAATGAGCAGTTCTTC.

In its sample, this clone was seen a few times. The gene calls are TRBV28 and TRBJ2-5; D not resolved. Per germline, CDR1 MDHEN and CDR2 SYDVKM. The CDR3 totals 14 residues. Trimming took off 6 bases at V and 1 base at J, with 12 bases between the two ends. The CDR3 bases are TGTGCCAGCAGACAAGTCGGTAGCCAAGAGACCCAGTACTTC. This translates into CASRQVGSQETQYF.

This clone has a count of ten or more. This chain uses TRBV29-1 with TRBJ2-7; 7 positions match TRBD1. J lost 4 bases, V lost 7 bases, and 10 bases had no gene match. Looked up from germline, CDR1 is SQVTM and CDR2 is ANQGSEA. This CDR3 contains 13 residues. The CDR3 nucleotides read TGCAGCGCCGACACAGGGGTAGGGTACGAGCAGTACTTC. As protein: CSADTGVGYEQYF.

Only a few counts were recorded for this clone. The chain carries TRBV10-3 and TRBJ2-5; maybe TRBD1 (6 bases). Germline CDR1 is ENHRY and CDR2 is SYGVKD. The V end lost 6 bases, the J end lost 1 base, and 12 bases lay between the germline ends. The length of the CDR3 is 14 residues. Here the CDR3 reads CAIRDSVGQETQYF. The CDR3 DNA reads TGTGCCATCAGGGACAGTGTTGGCCAAGAGACCCAGTACTTC.

The V gene is TRBV2, the J gene TRBJ1-5; possibly TRBD1 for D (5 bases). V was cut by 6 bases and J by 1 base, with 7 bases left in between. The CDR3 spans 13 residues. CDR1 is SNHLY, CDR2 FYNNEI, per germline. Here the CDR3 reads CASSAGSNQPQHF. The CDR3 nucleotides are TGTGCCAGCAGCGCAGGGAGCAATCAGCCCCAGCATTTT. Full variable domain (missing parts from reference TRBV2 and TRBJ1-5): EPEVTQTPSHQVTQMGQEVILRCVPISNHLYFYWYRQILGQKVEFLVSFYNNEISEKSEIFDDQFSVERPDGSNFTLKIRSTKLEDSAMYFCASSAGSNQPQHFGDGTRLSIL.

Note on this clone: Distinct nucleotide sequences in the sample also encode this CDR3. V and J are TRBV5-1 and TRBJ2-3, with no clear D. Trimming stripped 2 bases from V and 0 bases from J, with 10 bases between. This CDR3 has 15 residues. Germline CDR1 SGHRS, CDR2 YFSETQ. CDR3 sequence: CASSFKGSSTDTQYF. The CDR3 DNA reads TGCGCCAGCAGCTTCAAAGGCTCAAGCACAGATACGCAGTATTTT. Looking up the rest from reference TRBV5-1 and TRBJ2-3 gives the full variable domain: KAGVTQTPRYLIKTRGQQVTLSCSPISGHRSVSWYQQTPGQGLQFLFEYFSETQRNKGNFPGRFSGRQFSNSRSEMNVSTLELGDSALYLCASSFKGSSTDTQYFGPGTRLTVL.

In the case of this clone: Other nucleotide sequences from this sample produce the same CDR3. The chain has TRBV20-1 and TRBJ2-3; D uncertain. V gave up 0 bases and J gave up 5 bases, with 3 bases separating them. The CDR3 runs to 11 residues. CDR1 and CDR2 (germline): DFQATT, SNEGSKA (reference sequence). The CDR3 sequence is CSAREGDTQYF. The CDR3 DNA reads TGCAGTGCTAGAGAAGGAGATACGCAGTATTTT.

This chain uses TRBV5-6 with TRBJ2-7; 11 nucleotides match TRBD2. The V gene end was trimmed by 4 bases and the J gene end by 7 bases; junction bases not matched to a gene: 7. The CDR3 loop spans 14 amino acids. Germline V gene lookup returns CDR1 SGHDT and CDR2 YYEEEE. The CDR3 DNA reads as TGTGCCAGCAGCCGTCACTCTAGCGGGAGGGAGCAGTACTTC. Its translation is CASSRHSSGREQYF.

The gene calls are TRBV2 and TRBJ2-1; TRBD2 agrees at 12 bases. The CDR3 totals 15 residues. From germline, CDR1 is SNHLY and CDR2 FYNNEI. Unmatched junction bases numbered 3, after V lost 6 bases and J lost 3 bases. CDR3 in amino acids: CASRAGLAGYNEQFF. CDR3 DNA: TGTGCCAGCAGAGCGGGACTAGCGGGCTACAATGAGCAGTTCTTC.

This clone was counted between two and nine times. The CDR3 DNA reads TGTGCCAGCAGTGAATATGTCAATGAGCAGTTCTTC. Its translation is CASSEYVNEQFF. The J gene is TRBJ2-1, the V gene TRBV2, with D unclear. V was pared by 2 bases and J by 6 bases, with 5 bases between. The germline V gene encodes CDR1 SNHLY and CDR2 FYNNEI. The CDR3 totals 12 residues.

The V and J genes are TRBV7-2 and TRBJ2-1, with D perhaps given as TRBD1 or TRBD2 (5 bases each). The germline V and J ends were trimmed by 3 bases and 7 bases, with 13 bases remaining between them. Germline lookup yields CDR1 SGHTA and CDR2 FQGNSA. This CDR3 is built from 14 residues. The CDR3 spells CASSFGGSANEQFF. The DNA for the CDR3 is TGTGCCAGCAGCTTTGGGGGTTCCGCGAATGAGCAGTTCTTC.

This clone was counted ten times or more. The chain uses TRBV5-1 and TRBJ1-1, with D possibly being TRBD1 (6 bases). Trimming pared 4 bases from V and 10 bases from J, leaving 14 bases between. Germline CDR1 is SGHRS and CDR2 is YFSETQ. CDR3 length equals 12 residues. The CDR3 coding sequence is TGCGCCAGCAGCACCGAAGACAGGAGAGCTTTCTTT. Its translation is CASSTEDRRAFF.

The CDR3 is CASSPGWDSPQYF. CDR3 in DNA: TGTGCCAGCTCACCAGGGTGGGACTCCCCGCAGTATTTT. The chain combines TRBV18 with TRBJ2-3; tentative D call: TRBD2 (6 bases). The CDR3 totals 13 residues. The V gene lost 2 bases and the J gene lost 10 bases, with 13 bases spanning the gap. Germline V gene sequence: CDR1 KGHSH, CDR2 LQKENI.

This clone was found a few times. The sample contains more than one DNA sequence encoding this CDR3. The chain has TRBV20-1 and TRBJ2-5; no definite D call. This CDR3 spans 9 amino acids. Trimming took off 5 bases at V and 5 bases at J, with 3 bases between the two ends. The germline CDR1 and CDR2 sequences are DFQATT and SNEGSKA (reference sequence). The CDR3 bases are TGCAGTGCTCCCGAGACCCAGTACTTC. This sequence encodes CSAPETQYF.

This chain joins TRBV5-4 and TRBJ2-5; 8 positions agree with TRBD2. The CDR3 is 15 amino acids. Looked up from germline, CDR1 is SGHNT and CDR2 is YYREEE (reference sequence). After removal of 5 bases from V and 1 base from J, the junction contained 7 bases not matched to a gene. As DNA, the CDR3 is TGTGCCAGCAGTTCTGAGCGGGAGCCCCAAGAGACCCAGTACTTC. Translation gives CASSSEREPQETQYF. The whole variable domain, remainder taken from reference TRBV5-4 and TRBJ2-5, is ETGVTQSPTHLIKTRGQQVTLRCSSQSGHNTVSWYQQALGQGPQFIFQYYREEENGRGNFPPRFSGLQFPNYSSELNVNALELDDSALYLCASSSEREPQETQYFGPGTRLLVL.

The chain employs TRBV5-4 and TRBJ2-5; TRBD2 is a possible D gene (5 bases). The V gene lost 6 bases and the J gene lost 1 base, with 10 bases spanning the gap. Germline V gives CDR1 SGHNT, CDR2 YYREEE (reference sequence). The CDR3 spans 13 residues. The CDR3 loop is CASTKGAQETQYF. In DNA form, the CDR3 reads TGTGCCAGCACCAAGGGAGCCCAAGAGACCCAGTACTTC.

The chain carries TRBV7-3 and TRBJ2-5; tentatively, D is TRBD1 or TRBD2 (5 bases each). Trimming stripped 4 bases from V and 1 base from J, with 19 bases between. CDR3 length equals 17 residues. Germline assignment: CDR1 SGHTA and CDR2 FQGTGA. CDR3 sequence: CASSSRYTGQTQETQYF. The CDR3 DNA reads TGTGCCAGCAGCTCCCGTTATACGGGGCAAACCCAAGAGACCCAGTACTTC.

The chain joins TRBV2 to TRBJ2-1; D is unresolved. This CDR3 comprises 14 residues. Deletions cut 3 bases from V and 9 bases from J, with 15 bases between. Germline lookup yields CDR1 SNHLY and CDR2 FYNNEI. The CDR3 DNA reads as TGTGCCAGCAGTGATAGACATACAGACGGTGAGCAGTTCTTC. Its protein product is CASSDRHTDGEQFF. The variable domain in full, with the rest retrieved from reference TRBV2 and TRBJ2-1, is EPEVTQTPSHQVTQMGQEVILRCVPISNHLYFYWYRQILGQKVEFLVSFYNNEISEKSEIFDDQFSVERPDGSNFTLKIRSTKLEDSAMYFCASSDRHTDGEQFFGPGTRLTVL.

This rearrangement joins TRBV30 to TRBJ2-1; D perhaps matches TRBD1 (5 bases). Germline CDR1 reads GTSNPN; CDR2 reads SVGIG (reference sequence). This CDR3 region has 14 residues. V was pared by 1 base and J by 4 bases, with 11 bases between. CDR3 amino acids: CAWSEKRQYNEQFF. CDR3 coding DNA: TGTGCCTGGAGTGAGAAACGACAGTACAATGAGCAGTTCTTC.

This clone was counted ten times or more. J is TRBJ2-3 and V is TRBV21-1; the D call TRBD2 from the table was never checked on the DNA. TRBV21-1 is recorded as a pseudogene. The CDR3 has 17 residues. The CDR3 nucleotides read TGTGCCAGCAGCAAAGAAGGCGCGGGAGGGCGTAAAGATACGCAGTATTTT. Encoded protein: CASSKEGAGGRKDTQYF.

The chain joins TRBV7-9 to TRBJ2-5; 7 positions match TRBD1. With the DNA end fitting TRBJ2-7 better, the J assignment may be wrong. This CDR3 is built from 14 residues. Germline V gives CDR1 SEHNR, CDR2 FQNEAQ (reference sequence). The CDR3 region is CASSPGTAGYEQYF. DNA for the CDR3: TGTGCCAGCAGCCCCGGGACAGCAGGCTACGAGCAGTACTTC.

This clone has more than one count but fewer than ten. The rearrangement uses TRBV15 and TRBJ2-7, with 9 bases lining up with TRBD2. V was pared by 6 bases and J by 2 bases, with 14 bases of the junction left unmatched. Germline values: CDR1 LNHNV, CDR2 YYDKDF (reference sequence). The CDR3 loop spans 17 amino acids. CDR3 amino acids: CATSLPGASGKTYEQYF. The CDR3 DNA reads TGTGCCACCAGTTTGCCCGGGGCTAGCGGGAAGACCTACGAGCAGTACTTC.

This clone has only a few counts. Just one base apart from a much larger clone, this may be a read error. The rearrangement links TRBV29-1 to TRBJ2-7, with D perhaps TRBD2 (5 bases). The CDR3 contains 16 residues. CDR1 SQVTM and CDR2 ANQGSEA come from the germline V gene. CDR3 bases: TGCAGCGGTGAAGCCCCAGGATCCGGGGTAACCTACGAGCAGTACTTC. It specifies CSGEAPGSGVTYEQYF.

As concerns this clone: This may be a read error: a much more frequent sequence differs by one nucleotide. The V and J genes are TRBV7-9 and TRBJ2-1; 8 bases align to TRBD2. The CDR3 is made up of 14 amino acids. Germline V gene lookup returns CDR1 SEHNR and CDR2 FQNEAQ (reference sequence). V shed 2 bases, J shed 6 bases, and the junction held 3 bases outside the gene matches. The CDR3 coding sequence is TGTGCCAGCAGCTTATCCGGGACTAGCAATGAGCAGTTCTTC. Amino acids: CASSLSGTSNEQFF.

This clone was recorded a few times. The chain has TRBV2 and TRBJ2-1; 12 nucleotides align to TRBD2. Germline V gene sequence: CDR1 SNHLY, CDR2 FYNNEI. V lost 7 bases to trimming and J lost 7 bases; unmatched junction nucleotides: 5. The CDR3 length is 14 residues. Here the CDR3 reads CASTLAGGRNEQFF. In DNA form, the CDR3 reads TGTGCCAGCACCCTAGCGGGAGGGAGGAATGAGCAGTTCTTC.

V usage is TRBV14 and J usage is TRBJ1-5; TRBD1 is a possible D gene (5 bases). Germline CDR1 is SGHDN and CDR2 is FVKESK. The V gene lost 1 base and the J gene lost 3 bases, with 7 bases spanning the gap. The CDR3 is 14 residues long. The CDR3 DNA sequence: TGTGCCAGCAGCCAAGCGGGGCTCAATCAGCCCCAGCATTTT. Amino acids: CASSQAGLNQPQHF.